A single sample is the source of the 32 T cell receptor beta chains below, sequenced in a study of low-dose radiotherapy and immunotherapy resistance in tumors. cDNA synthesis used a TRAV/TRBV-specific primer set for both chains. The authors amplified TCRs for approximately 20 PCR cycles with a constant-region primer and a V-primer adapter. Via MiXCR, TCRdb re-called the reads, giving one row per CDR3 protein. Seen here are 8,300 or so distinct CDR3 sequences, around 60% observed once, and the top ten hold 8.7%. These TCRs come from a human donor with advanced metastatic prostate, ovarian, gallbladder or colorectal cancer (not recorded which). This table probably holds off-target reads from a library built for another chain.

The J gene is TRBJ2-5, the V gene TRBV29-1, with unresolved D. V was shortened by 7 bases and J by 2 bases, with 17 bases between the two germline ends. The germline V gene has CDR1 SQVTM and CDR2 ANQGSEA. CDR3 length: 14 amino acids. Here the CDR3 DNA reads TGCAGCGCCAAAGATTCTCTTAGACAAGAGACCCAGTACTTC. Amino acid sequence: CSAKDSLRQETQYF.

The chain employs TRBV4-3 and TRBJ2-2; 7 bases are a match to TRBD2. Trimming cost V 4 bases and J 4 bases; bases outside gene matches: 3. The length of the CDR3 is 14 residues. In germline, CDR1 is LGHNA, CDR2 YSLEER. The CDR3 sequence: CASSRGRGTGELFF. CDR3 coding DNA: TGCGCCAGCAGCCGAGGGAGGGGCACCGGGGAGCTGTTTTTT.

The rearrangement links TRBV5-1 to TRBJ2-1; TRBD2 agrees at 10 bases. Germline V gene data show CDR1 as SGHRS and CDR2 as YFSETQ. The CDR3 spans 16 residues. V lost 2 bases to trimming and J lost 5 bases; unmatched junction nucleotides: 7. The CDR3 region has the DNA TGCGCCAGCAGCTTCCGGAGCGGGAGGGGAGACAATGAGCAGTTCTTC. This sequence encodes CASSFRSGRGDNEQFF.

The rearrangement links TRBV6-2 or TRBV6-3 to TRBJ1-2; D unclear. V lost 5 bases, J lost 4 bases, and 17 bases lay in between. The CDR3 has 15 amino acids. CDR1 MNHEY and CDR2 SVGEGT come from the germline V gene. The DNA for the CDR3 is TGTGCCAGCAGTGTACTTGGGTCCACTTCCTATGGCTACACCTTC. Translating gives CASSVLGSTSYGYTF.

The gene calls are TRBV20-1 and TRBJ2-1; D is possibly TRBD2 (6 bases). The CDR3 runs to 17 residues. Germline V lookup: CDR1 DFQATT, CDR2 SNEGSKA (reference sequence). Deletions cut 6 bases from V and 0 bases from J, with 21 bases between. The CDR3 reads CSAVGGVGTSSYNEQFF. CDR3 sequence (DNA): TGCAGTGCGGTCGGAGGGGTTGGGACCAGCTCCTACAATGAGCAGTTCTTC.

This clonotype was observed a few times. The gene calls are TRBV28 and TRBJ2-7, with D tentatively TRBD2 (6 bases). CDR1 is MDHEN and CDR2 is SYDVKM in the germline V gene. V lost 6 bases and J 0 bases, leaving 18 bases between the germline ends. The CDR3 is 16 residues long. CDR3 protein: CASSSVEGVPSYEQYF. In DNA form, the CDR3 reads TGTGCCAGCAGCTCGGTGGAGGGCGTCCCCTCCTACGAGCAGTACTTC.

CDR3: CASSSSGGGPDTQYF. CDR3 in DNA: TGTGCCAGCAGTTCTAGCGGGGGGGGGCCAGATACGCAGTATTTT. This chain connects TRBV6-8 to TRBJ2-3; 12 bases map to TRBD2. The length of the CDR3 is 15 residues. J was trimmed by 4 bases and V by 4 bases; bases with no gene match: 3. CDR1 and CDR2 from the germline V gene are MNHGY and SAAAGT.

The chain uses TRBV6-6 and TRBJ2-5; D is ambiguous. The CDR3 is made up of 14 amino acids. Trimming took 6 bases from V and 5 from J, leaving 16 bases between them. CDR1 is MNHNY, CDR2 SVGAGI, per germline (reference sequence). In nucleotides, the CDR3 is TGTGCCAGCAGCCACACCGCGGATCGGGAGACCCAGTACTTC. Translating it yields CASSHTADRETQYF.

CDR3 in amino acids: CATSGYTTSRGRDHNEQFF. The CDR3 region has the DNA TGTGCCACCAGTGGTTATACGACTAGCCGGGGGAGGGACCACAATGAGCAGTTCTTC. The chain uses TRBV24-1 and TRBJ2-1, with 7 bases matching TRBD2. Germline V lookup: CDR1 KGHDR, CDR2 SFDVKD. V was clipped by 5 bases and J by 5 bases; unmatched bases: 20. The CDR3 is 19 amino acids.

This clonotype has only a few counts. This chain links TRBV28 with TRBJ2-3; 7 bases are a match to TRBD1. V gave up 3 bases and J gave up 2 bases; unmatched junction bases: 5. This CDR3 region has 15 residues. CDR1 and CDR2 (germline): MDHEN, SYDVKM. The CDR3 sequence: CASSFGTENTDTQYF. The DNA of the CDR3 is TGTGCCAGCAGTTTCGGGACAGAGAACACAGATACGCAGTATTTT. Full variable domain (missing parts from reference TRBV28 and TRBJ2-3): DVKVTQSSRYLVKRTGEKVFLECVQDMDHENMFWYRQDPGLGLRLIYFSYDVKMKEKGDIPEGYSVSREKKERFSLILESASTNQTSMYLCASSFGTENTDTQYFGPGTRLTVL.

V gene TRBV7-2 combines with J gene TRBJ1-6; weak D call: TRBD1 (5 bases). The V gene's germline CDR1 is SGHTA and CDR2 FQGNSA. The CDR3 is made up of 14 amino acids. The V end was cut by 5 bases, the J end by 16 bases, with 21 bases between. The CDR3 loop is CASSAAPWGPTLHF. The CDR3 DNA reads as TGTGCCAGCAGCGCCGCCCCCTGGGGCCCAACTCTCCACTTT.

The sample holds one count of this clonotype. The rearrangement links TRBV3-1 to TRBJ2-1, with 7 bases matching TRBD2. This CDR3 spans 16 amino acids. The junction had 8 bases not matched to a gene; V was cut back by 0 bases and J by 6 bases. Germline values: CDR1 LGHDT, CDR2 YNNKEL (reference sequence). The chain's CDR3 is CASSQEVTREGNEQFF. The CDR3 DNA reads TGTGCCAGCAGCCAAGAGGTAACCAGGGAGGGCAATGAGCAGTTCTTC.

This sequence joins TRBV18 and TRBJ2-1; 15 positions match TRBD2. Trimming took 3 bases from V and 0 from J; bases not matched to a gene: 3. This CDR3 has 18 residues. Germline loops: CDR1 KGHSH, CDR2 LQKENI. The CDR3 sequence is CASSPGTSGGSSYNEQFF. CDR3 nucleotide sequence: TGTGCCAGCTCACCCGGGACTAGCGGGGGGAGCTCCTACAATGAGCAGTTCTTC. The full variable domain, completed using reference TRBV18 and TRBJ2-1, is NAGVMQNPRHLVRRRGQEARLRCSPMKGHSHVYWYRQLPEEGLKFMVYLQKENIIDESGMPKERFSAEFPKEGPSILRIQQVVRGDSAAYFCASSPGTSGGSSYNEQFFGPGTRLTVL.

This clonotype showed up just once. The chain uses TRBV2 and TRBJ2-2; TRBD2 is a possible D gene (7 bases). Germline CDR1 is SNHLY and CDR2 is FYNNEI. V was clipped by 7 bases and J by 3 bases, with 12 bases between them. The CDR3 loop spans 14 amino acids. The CDR3 coding sequence is TGTGCCAGCAATCCGGGGGGCGACACCGGGGAGCTGTTTTTT. It yields the protein CASNPGGDTGELFF. Supplemented by reference TRBV2 and TRBJ2-2, the full variable domain reads EPEVTQTPSHQVTQMGQEVILRCVPISNHLYFYWYRQILGQKVEFLVSFYNNEISEKSEIFDDQFSVERPDGSNFTLKIRSTKLEDSAMYFCASNPGGDTGELFFGEGSRLTVL.

This clonotype was counted between two and nine times. The chain is built from TRBV6-6 and TRBJ2-7; TRBD1 is a possible D gene (5 bases). The CDR3 has 20 amino acids. V shed 0 bases and J shed 3 bases, with 27 bases lying between them. Germline V gene sequence: CDR1 MNHNY, CDR2 SVGAGI (reference sequence). In DNA, the CDR3 is TGTGCCAGCAGTTACTCGATGTCTACCTCCAGGGTGGTTAGGGTCTACGAGCAGTACTTC. It specifies CASSYSMSTSRVVRVYEQYF.

This CDR3 is CASSSPADRVIYEQYF. CDR3 nucleotides: TGTGCCAGCAGCTCCCCAGCTGACAGGGTAATCTACGAGCAGTACTTC. The V and J genes are TRBV7-9 and TRBJ2-7, with 7 bases fitting TRBD1. The CDR3 is 16 residues long. CDR1 is SEHNR, CDR2 FQNEAQ, per germline (reference sequence). The V and J ends lost 4 bases and 3 bases, in that order; junction bases with no gene match: 12.

The gene calls are TRBV5-5 and TRBJ2-5; perhaps TRBD2 as D (7 bases). The germline CDR1 and CDR2 sequences are SGHKS and YYEKEE (reference sequence). The V and J ends lost 4 bases and 5 bases respectively, with 18 bases between them. The CDR3 spans 15 residues. This CDR3 is CASSGLGGQGETQYF. Here the CDR3 DNA reads TGTGCCAGCAGCGGACTAGGGGGTCAGGGGGAGACCCAGTACTTC.

This sequence joins TRBV5-1 and TRBJ2-2; tentatively, D is TRBD1 (6 bases). The CDR3 sequence is 15 residues long. V lost 3 bases, J lost 5 bases, and 14 bases lay in between. CDR1 and CDR2 (germline): SGHRS, YFSETQ. The CDR3 spells CASSSPGAFTGELFF. DNA of the CDR3: TGCGCCAGCAGCTCCCCAGGGGCCTTTACCGGGGAGCTGTTTTTT. Looking up the rest from reference TRBV5-1 and TRBJ2-2 gives the full variable domain: KAGVTQTPRYLIKTRGQQVTLSCSPISGHRSVSWYQQTPGQGLQFLFEYFSETQRNKGNFPGRFSGRQFSNSRSEMNVSTLELGDSALYLCASSSPGAFTGELFFGEGSRLTVL.

The chain employs TRBV6-2 or TRBV6-3 and TRBJ1-5, with 8 bases identical to TRBD1. The germline V gene encodes CDR1 MNHEY and CDR2 SVGEGT. Trimming at V came to 5 bases and at J to 0 bases, leaving 12 bases not matched to a gene. This CDR3 region has 18 residues. Here the CDR3 reads CASSRIGTGSDSNQPQHF. The CDR3 DNA follows: TGTGCCAGCAGTCGAATTGGGACAGGTTCGGATAGCAATCAGCCCCAGCATTTT.

As DNA, the CDR3 is TGTGCCAGCAGTTACTTGACAGGCTACGAGCAGTACTTC. Translation gives CASSYLTGYEQYF. The rearrangement links TRBV6-2 or TRBV6-3 to TRBJ2-7; a weak D match, TRBD1 (6 bases). Germline values: CDR1 MNHEY, CDR2 SVGEGT. The length of the CDR3 is 13 residues. V was cut by 1 base and J by 3 bases, with 7 bases left in between.

This chain joins TRBV6-1 and TRBJ2-2; 10 bases align to TRBD2. The length of the CDR3 is 16 residues. Per germline, CDR1 MNHNS and CDR2 SASEGT. Germline trimming cut 5 bases from V and 6 bases from J; bases unmatched to any gene: 9. DNA for the CDR3: TGTGCCAGCAGTTCCCATCTAGCGGGAGAGGCCGGGGAGCTGTTTTTT. Translation: CASSSHLAGEAGELFF.

V gene TRBV5-1 combines with J gene TRBJ2-7; D is ambiguous. In germline, CDR1 is SGHRS, CDR2 YFSETQ. Trimming removed 5 bases from V and 4 bases from J, with 19 bases in between. The CDR3 totals 15 residues. For the CDR3, the DNA is TGCGCCAGCAGACGGGTGACTCAGACCGGTTACGAGCAGTACTTC. Its translation is CASRRVTQTGYEQYF.

The chain joins TRBV2 to TRBJ2-1; 9 nucleotides match TRBD2. Germline assignment: CDR1 SNHLY and CDR2 FYNNEI. V lost 9 bases to trimming and J lost 2 bases; unmatched junction nucleotides: 5. The CDR3 contains 14 residues. The CDR3 loop is CASLAGVAYNEQFF. The CDR3 region has the DNA TGTGCCAGTTTAGCGGGAGTCGCCTACAATGAGCAGTTCTTC.

The chain couples TRBV27 to TRBJ2-7; D possibly corresponds to TRBD1 (6 bases). CDR3 length equals 14 residues. Germline CDR1 and CDR2: MNHEY and SMNVEV (reference sequence). V shed 5 bases and J shed 6 bases, with 17 bases lying between them. CDR3 in amino acids: CASSTQGVLGEQYF. CDR3 bases: TGTGCCAGCAGTACACAGGGAGTCTTAGGCGAGCAGTACTTC.

J is TRBJ2-3 and V is TRBV5-4; TRBD1 aligns across 7 bases. Per germline, CDR1 SGHNT and CDR2 YYREEE (reference sequence). The CDR3 is 14 residues long. Losses at the gene ends were 3 bases for V and 1 base for J; bases not matched to a gene: 2. The CDR3: CASSSDRGTDTQYF. The DNA of the CDR3 is TGTGCCAGCAGCTCCGACAGGGGCACAGATACGCAGTATTTT.

The chain links TRBV4-1 to TRBJ2-2; 8 bases are shared with TRBD2. This CDR3 contains 17 residues. J gave up 3 bases and V 4 bases, and 10 bases lay outside the gene matches. Germline lookup yields CDR1 MGHRA and CDR2 YSYEKL. The CDR3 DNA reads TGCGCCAGCAGCCGACACGAGGCGGGAGGAGACACCGGGGAGCTGTTTTTT. Translated, it gives CASSRHEAGGDTGELFF.

V and J are TRBV7-2 and TRBJ1-1; 8 bases align to TRBD1. Losses at the gene ends were 5 bases for V and 4 bases for J; bases not matched to a gene: 9. The length of the CDR3 is 15 residues. CDR1 and CDR2 from the germline V gene are SGHTA and FQGNSA. The CDR3: CASSPRQGLSTEAFF. In nucleotides, the CDR3 is TGTGCCAGCAGCCCCCGACAGGGGCTGAGCACTGAAGCTTTCTTT.

This sequence joins TRBV19 and TRBJ2-1; 8 bases agree with TRBD1. The CDR3 length is 17 residues. Germline lookup yields CDR1 LNHDA and CDR2 SQIVND (reference sequence). Trimming cost V 1 base and J 0 bases; bases outside gene matches: 5. This CDR3 reads CASSIVGQGSSYNEQFF. DNA for the CDR3: TGTGCCAGTAGTATAGTCGGACAGGGTAGCTCCTACAATGAGCAGTTCTTC.

This clonotype was recorded a few times. The chain recombines TRBV2 with TRBJ2-7, with D possibly matching TRBD1 (5 bases). The V gene's germline CDR1 is SNHLY and CDR2 FYNNEI. V lost 0 bases and J lost 7, with 13 bases in between. The CDR3 covers 14 residues. CDR3 in amino acids: CASSEANRKGEQYF. The CDR3 coding sequence is TGTGCCAGCAGTGAAGCCAACAGGAAAGGAGAGCAGTACTTC.

This clonotype was picked up a small number of times. The chain is built from TRBV5-1 and TRBJ2-7, with D possibly TRBD2 on 6 matching bases. The CDR3 consists of 15 residues. V lost 4 bases and J lost 3, with 17 bases in between. The V gene's germline CDR1 is SGHRS and CDR2 YFSETQ. The DNA of the CDR3 is TGCGCCAGCAGCGCGCGGCTGACAGCGGGCTACGAGCAGTACTTC. This codes for CASSARLTAGYEQYF.

The J gene is TRBJ1-6, the V gene TRBV28, with TRBD1 as a possible D gene (6 bases). CDR3 size: 15 residues. Germline lookup yields CDR1 MDHEN and CDR2 SYDVKM. V was pared by 6 bases and J by 5 bases, with 14 bases between. The CDR3 loop reads CASSNRALDNSPLHF. The CDR3 region has the DNA TGTGCCAGCAGCAACAGGGCTTTAGATAATTCACCCCTCCACTTT.

The rearrangement uses TRBV5-6 and TRBJ2-1, with unresolved D. Trimming stripped 1 base from V and 6 bases from J, with 5 bases between. Germline values: CDR1 SGHDT, CDR2 YYEEEE. The CDR3 totals 12 residues. Here the CDR3 reads CASSLYGNEQFF. The CDR3 DNA reads TGTGCCAGCAGCTTGTACGGCAATGAGCAGTTCTTC.